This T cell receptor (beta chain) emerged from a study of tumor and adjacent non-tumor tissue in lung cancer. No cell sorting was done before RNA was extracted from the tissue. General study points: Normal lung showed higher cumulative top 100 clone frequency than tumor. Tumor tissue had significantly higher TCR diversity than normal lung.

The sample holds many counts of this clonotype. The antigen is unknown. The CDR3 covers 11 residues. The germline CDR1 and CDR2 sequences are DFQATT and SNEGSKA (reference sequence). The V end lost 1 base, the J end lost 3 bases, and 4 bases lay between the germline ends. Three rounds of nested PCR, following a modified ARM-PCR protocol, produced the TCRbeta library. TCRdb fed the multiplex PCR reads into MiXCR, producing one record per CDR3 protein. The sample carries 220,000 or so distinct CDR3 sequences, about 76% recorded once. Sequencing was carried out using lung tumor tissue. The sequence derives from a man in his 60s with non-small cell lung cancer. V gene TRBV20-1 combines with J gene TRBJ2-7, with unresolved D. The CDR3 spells CSARGDYEQYF. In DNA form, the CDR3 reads TGCAGTGCTAGAGGGGACTACGAGCAGTACTTC.